This TCR beta chain was identified in a study of T-cell memory formation after mild COVID-19. Broader study findings: Day 15 to 85 contracting clones showed balanced CD4/CD8; later expanders leaned CD4+. Some SARS-CoV-2-responding clones were already detected in memory before infection.

From germline, CDR1 is MNHEY and CDR2 SVGAGI. Trimming cost V 1 base and J 9 bases; bases outside gene matches: 3. The CDR3 loop spans 13 amino acids. In its sample, this clonotype was seen a few times. The antigen remains undetermined. Using constant-segment primers, 5'RACE produced TCR alpha and TCR beta cDNA libraries carrying sample barcodes and UMIs. Using its own MiXCR run on the 5' RACE reads, TCRdb lists one record per CDR3 protein. This repertoire shows approximately 300,000 distinct CDR3 sequences, about 16% found once; its top ten account for 20% to 25%. The sequenced sample consisted of PBMCs or a T cell subset sorted from them (not recorded which). The clonotype was recovered from a man younger than 35 who had mild COVID-19 (a few samples of this study predate the infection). Cell type and time point are not known. This sequence joins TRBV6-5 and TRBJ2-1; TRBD2 aligns across 7 bases. In nucleotides, the CDR3 is TGTGCCAGCAGTTACTTTCAGCGGGGTGAGCAGTTCTTC. Translating it yields CASSYFQRGEQFF.